The rows below give T cell receptor beta chains drawn from one sample of a study of blood T cell repertoires in COVID-19. Clones were read by immunoSEQ multiplex PCR, and TCRdb kept only the in-frame ones, dropping some. The sample yields about 160,000 clones, approximately 92% seen once. Sequencing was performed on peripheral blood. The receptors shown here come from a woman aged 45-65 years with acute or convalescent COVID-19. Both conserved end residues are part of each CDR3. Fields, in order: D gene, J gene, V gene, clone size, CDR3 DNA, CDR3 protein. D genes are given only for firm matches. Some rows mark clone size as missing; the rest say once, few, many or name a class of expanded clone.

TRBD2 TRBJ2-1 TRBV10-3 - TGTGCCATCAGTGAGTCGGACGGGGGGAATGAGCAGTTCTTC CAISESDGGNEQFF
- TRBJ1-3 TRBV25-1 - TGTGCCAGCAGTGAAAGCCGAAACACCATATATTTT CASSESRNTIYF
TRBD1 TRBJ2-7 TRBV4-3 - TGCGCCAGCAGCCAAGTGGGCGGGACAGGGGAGCAGTACTTC CASSQVGGTGEQYF
- TRBJ1-4 TRBV21-1 - TGTGCCGATGCGGGGGCGCATACCTCTCGGTCTAATGAAAAACTGTTTTTT CADAGAHTSRSNEKLFF
- TRBJ1-1 TRBV27 - TGTGCCAGCAGTTTATCCCCAATCATGAACACTGAAGCTTTCTTT CASSLSPIMNTEAFF
- TRBJ1-1 TRBV27 - TGTGCCAGCAGTTTAACAGGGCCTTTGGGAGTTGAAGCTTTCTTT CASSLTGPLGVEAFF
TRBD1 TRBJ1-2 TRBV10-3 - TGTGCCATCAGTGGACAGGGGGCGGACTATGGCTACACCTTC CAISGQGADYGYTF
TRBD1 TRBJ1-4 TRBV5-1 once TGCGCCAGCAGCTTCGACAGGGCCTCAACTAATGAAAAACTGTTTTTT CASSFDRASTNEKLFF
TRBD1 TRBJ2-7 TRBV30 - TGTGCCTGGTCCGCGGGACAGGGGCACCTATTGGAGCAGTACTTC CAWSAGQGHLLEQYF
TRBD1 TRBJ1-1 TRBV10-3 once TGTGCCATCAGTGACCCCGTTCGACAGGGCTTTTCGACTGAAGCTTTCTTT CAISDPVRQGFSTEAFF
TRBD1 TRBJ1-1 TRBV7-8 - TGTGCCAGCAGCTCTAAGATTTCGACAGGGGAAAAAAGCGGTTTCTTT CASSSKISTGEKSGFF
TRBD1 TRBJ2-7 TRBV5-1 - TGCGCCAGCAGCCCCGGGACAGGGACGAACTCCTACGAGCAGTACTTC CASSPGTGTNSYEQYF
- TRBJ2-2 TRBV28 - TGTGCCAGCAAGCGGGTCATCGGAATCACCGGGGAGCTGTTTTTT CASKRVIGITGELFF
TRBD2 TRBJ2-2 TRBV5-4 - TGTGCCAGCAGCGGACTAGCGGGAGGTTTGAACACCGGGGAGCTGTTTTTT CASSGLAGGLNTGELFF
TRBD1 TRBJ1-6 TRBV2 - TGTGCCAGCAGTGATGAACAGGGGGTGAATTCACCCCTCCACTTT CASSDEQGVNSPLHF
TRBD1 TRBJ1-6 TRBV30 - TGTGCCTGGAGTTCCACCATGGGACAGGGAAATTCACCCCTCCACTTT CAWSSTMGQGNSPLHF
TRBD1 TRBJ1-6 TRBV6-5 - TGTGCCAGCAGCGCCTTGACAGGGAGCGGTTCACCCCTCCACTTT CASSALTGSGSPLHF
- TRBJ2-7 TRBV7-9 - TGTGCCAGCAGCTTAACTCCCGTGGCGGTCAGCTACGAGCAGTACTTC CASSLTPVAVSYEQYF
TRBD1 TRBJ1-2 TRBV18 - TGTGCCAGCTCACCATCCGGACAGGTGGGATTCTATGGCTACACCTTC CASSPSGQVGFYGYTF
- TRBJ2-2 TRBV10-2 - TGCGCCAGCAGCCACGACTTAAACACCGGGGAGCTGTTTTTT CASSHDLNTGELFF
- TRBJ1-1 TRBV30 - TGTGCCTGGAGTGTGGCCCCGACTAACGCTGAAGCTTTCTTT CAWSVAPTNAEAFF
- TRBJ1-6 TRBV10-3 - TGTGCCATCAGTGAGTCGTCCAGGGAAAATTCACCCCTCCACTTT CAISESSRENSPLHF
- TRBJ1-6 TRBV28 - TGTGCCAGCAGTTTTCTGGACAGCTATAATTCACCCCTCCACTTT CASSFLDSYNSPLHF
- TRBJ1-1 TRBV6-5 - TGTGCCAGCTTGGCAGTGGGCAGAAAAGGGGCTGAAGCTTTCTTT CASLAVGRKGAEAFF
TRBD1 TRBJ1-4 TRBV25-1 - TGTGCCAGCAGTAAAGACAGGGGCTCTAATGAAAAACTGTTTTTT CASSKDRGSNEKLFF
- TRBJ2-5 TRBV5-6 - TGTGCCAGCAGCACCGACACGTTTCAAGAGACCCAGTACTTC CASSTDTFQETQYF